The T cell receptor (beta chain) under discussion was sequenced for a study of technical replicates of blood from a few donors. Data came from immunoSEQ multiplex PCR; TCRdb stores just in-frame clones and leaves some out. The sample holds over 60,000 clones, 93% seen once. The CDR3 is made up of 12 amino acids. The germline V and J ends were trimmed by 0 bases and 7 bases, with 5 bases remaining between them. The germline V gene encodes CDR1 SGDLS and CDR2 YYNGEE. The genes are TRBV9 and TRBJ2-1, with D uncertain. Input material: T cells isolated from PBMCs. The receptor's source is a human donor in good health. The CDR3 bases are TGTGCCAGCAGCGTAGCCCATAATGAGCAGTTCTTC. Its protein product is CASSVAHNEQFF.